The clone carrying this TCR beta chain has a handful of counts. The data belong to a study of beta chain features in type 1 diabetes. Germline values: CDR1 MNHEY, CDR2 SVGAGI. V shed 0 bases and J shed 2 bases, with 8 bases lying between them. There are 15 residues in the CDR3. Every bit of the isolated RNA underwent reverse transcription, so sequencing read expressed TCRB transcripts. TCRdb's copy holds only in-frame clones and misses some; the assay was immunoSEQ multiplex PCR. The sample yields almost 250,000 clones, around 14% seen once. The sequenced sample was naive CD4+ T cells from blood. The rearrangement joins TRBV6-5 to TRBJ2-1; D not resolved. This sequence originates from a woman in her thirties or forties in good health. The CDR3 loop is CASSYSSQTYNEQFF. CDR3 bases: TGTGCCAGCAGTTACTCATCCCAGACCTACAATGAGCAGTTCTTC.